The present entry profiles one T cell receptor (beta chain) with its context. The sample is drawn from a study of technical replicates of blood from several donors. There are 12 residues in the CDR3. From germline, CDR1 is MRHNA and CDR2 SNTAGT. The V and J ends lost 3 bases and 6 bases respectively, with 6 bases between them. Some clones are missing from TCRdb's copy, which holds only in-frame ones; the method was immunoSEQ multiplex PCR. Of 60,000 or so clones in the sample, around nine tenths were seen once. V usage is TRBV6-4 and J usage is TRBJ2-1, with unresolved D. This TCR derives from a human donor in good health. Some clones in this sample may be carry-over from other donors' samples. What was sequenced was PBMCs. The CDR3 is CASSDPSNEQFF. The DNA for the CDR3 is TGTGCCAGCAGTGATCCGAGCAATGAGCAGTTCTTC.